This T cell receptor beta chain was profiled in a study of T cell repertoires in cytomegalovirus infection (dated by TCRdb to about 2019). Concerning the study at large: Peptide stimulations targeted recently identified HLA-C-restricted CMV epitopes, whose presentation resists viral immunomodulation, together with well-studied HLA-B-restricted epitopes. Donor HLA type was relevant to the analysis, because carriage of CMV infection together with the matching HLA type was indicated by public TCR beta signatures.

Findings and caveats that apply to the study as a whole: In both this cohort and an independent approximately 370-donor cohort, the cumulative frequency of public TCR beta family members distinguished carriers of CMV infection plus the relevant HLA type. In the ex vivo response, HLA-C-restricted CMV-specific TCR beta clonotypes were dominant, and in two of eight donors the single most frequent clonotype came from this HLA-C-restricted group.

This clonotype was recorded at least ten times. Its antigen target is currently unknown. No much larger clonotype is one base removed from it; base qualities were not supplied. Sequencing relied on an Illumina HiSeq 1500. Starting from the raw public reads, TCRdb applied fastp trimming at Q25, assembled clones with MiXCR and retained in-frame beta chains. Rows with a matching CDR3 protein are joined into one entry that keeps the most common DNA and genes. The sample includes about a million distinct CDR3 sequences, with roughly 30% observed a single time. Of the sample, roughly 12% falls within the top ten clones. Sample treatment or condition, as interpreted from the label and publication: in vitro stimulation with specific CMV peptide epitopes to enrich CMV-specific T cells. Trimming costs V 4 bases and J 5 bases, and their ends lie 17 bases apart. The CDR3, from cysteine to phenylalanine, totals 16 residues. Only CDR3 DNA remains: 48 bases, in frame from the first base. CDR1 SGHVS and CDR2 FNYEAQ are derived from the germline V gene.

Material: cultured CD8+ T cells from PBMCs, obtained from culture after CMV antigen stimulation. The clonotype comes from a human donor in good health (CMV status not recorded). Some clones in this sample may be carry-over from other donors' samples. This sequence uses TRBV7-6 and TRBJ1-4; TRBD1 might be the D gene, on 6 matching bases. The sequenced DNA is TGTGCCAGCAGCTCCTATAACAGGGATAACAATGAAAAACTGTTTTTT. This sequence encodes CASSSYNRDNNEKLFF.